A selection of T cell receptor beta chains follows, all from one sample in a study of OX40 agonist ivuxolimab in advanced cancers. TCRdb keeps only in-frame clones here, not all; method: immunoSEQ multiplex PCR. The sample records about 51,000 clones, around 82% being singletons. The sample consisted of CD4+ or CD8+ T cells sorted from blood, taken in a trial of the OX40 agonist ivuxolimab. The receptor set was obtained from an adult with an advanced solid tumor such as melanoma, head and neck, liver or kidney cancer. Both conserved end residues are part of each CDR3. The order of the fields is clone size, J gene, V gene, D gene, CDR3 protein, CDR3 DNA. D genes are given only for firm matches. The size field is filled for only some rows; it gives once, few, many or a size class.

NA | TRBJ2-2 | TRBV5-1 | NA | CASSRGTGELFF | TGCGCCAGCAGCCGAGGGACCGGGGAGCTGTTTTTT
NA | TRBJ2-5 | TRBV7-9 | NA | CASGQTAQSLAQYF | TGTGCCAGCGGACAGACCGCTCAAAGTTTGGCCCAGTACTTC
NA | TRBJ2-5 | TRBV7-2 | NA | CASSLRTRGETQYF | TGTGCCAGCAGCTTACGAACTAGGGGGGAGACCCAGTACTTC
NA | TRBJ2-1 | TRBV7-3 | NA | CANRLAGIYNEQFF | TGTGCCAACCGATTAGCAGGGATATACAATGAGCAGTTCTTC
NA | TRBJ1-2 | TRBV19 | NA | CASSTPGGPLYGYTF | TGTGCCAGTAGTACTCCGGGGGGGCCCCTCTATGGCTACACCTTC
NA | TRBJ1-5 | TRBV19 | NA | CASTGIGVGNQPQHF | TGTGCCAGTACGGGGATTGGGGTGGGCAATCAGCCCCAGCATTTT
NA | TRBJ2-1 | TRBV7-6 | TRBD2 | CASSPTSGGYNEQFF | TGTGCCAGCAGCCCCACTAGCGGGGGTTACAATGAGCAGTTCTTC
NA | TRBJ1-5 | TRBV6-5 | NA | CASSYTSNQPQHF | TGTGCCAGCAGTTATACGAGCAATCAGCCCCAGCATTTT
NA | TRBJ1-1 | TRBV7-2 | NA | CASRPWGETEAFF | TGTGCCAGCAGGCCTTGGGGAGAGACTGAAGCTTTCTTT
NA | TRBJ1-4 | TRBV7-9 | TRBD1 | CASSTTGTANEKLFF | TGTGCCAGCAGCACGACCGGGACAGCTAATGAAAAACTGTTTTTT
NA | TRBJ1-3 | TRBV27 | NA | CASSKGSGNTIYF | TGTGCCAGCAGTAAGGGGTCTGGAAACACCATATATTTT
NA | TRBJ1-5 | TRBV18 | NA | CASSPKGPGNQPQHF | TGTGCCAGCTCACCTAAGGGACCAGGGAATCAGCCCCAGCATTTT
NA | TRBJ2-2 | TRBV13 | NA | CASSPVPGTNTGELFF | TGTGCCAGCAGCCCAGTGCCGGGCACGAACACCGGGGAGCTGTTTTTT
NA | TRBJ2-3 | TRBV25-1 | NA | CASMRPSTDTQYF | TGTGCCAGCATGAGACCGAGCACAGATACGCAGTATTTT
NA | TRBJ1-2 | TRBV18 | TRBD1 | CASSPRGDRSNYGYTF | TGTGCCAGCTCACCACGAGGGGACAGGAGTAACTATGGCTACACCTTC
NA | TRBJ2-5 | TRBV19 | NA | CASSIGGSKETQYF | TGTGCCAGTAGTATAGGTGGTAGTAAAGAGACCCAGTACTTC
NA | TRBJ2-1 | TRBV4-1 | TRBD2 | CASSQDGTNSYNEQFF | TGCGCCAGCAGCCAAGACGGGACTAACTCCTACAATGAGCAGTTCTTC
NA | TRBJ2-7 | TRBV11-2 | NA | CASSLWPGSSYEQYF | TGTGCCAGCAGCTTATGGCCCGGGAGCTCCTACGAGCAGTACTTC
few | TRBJ1-2 | TRBV11-1 | TRBD1 | CASSRQGGGYTF | TGTGCCAGCAGTCGACAGGGAGGGGGCTACACCTTC
NA | TRBJ1-1 | TRBV7-8 | NA | CASSVGRGLEAFF | TGTGCCAGCTCGGTAGGGCGCGGATTAGAAGCTTTCTTT